What follows describes a single TCR beta chain. No cognate antigen has been identified for it. Measured from the cysteine to the phenylalanine, the CDR3 is 17 residues long. DNA is not on record. According to the germline V gene, CDR1 reads LGHNA and CDR2 reads YNFKEQ. HCMV-specific IgG was detected in serum with a commercial ELISA kit to determine HCMV serostatus. Peripheral blood mononuclear cells were isolated from blood by Ficoll density gradient centrifugation. The data were produced on an Illumina HiSeq 2000. TCR beta cDNA libraries were made by 5'RACE template switching that added a universal primer site and unique molecular identifiers. Priming for cDNA synthesis came from the TCR beta constant segment, and two successive PCR amplification steps followed. Per the source publication's procedure: MIGEC was used to demultiplex reads and group the reads by UMI, and MiTCR was used to assemble and quantify clonotypes. Only TCR cDNA sequences supported by at least two reads were kept to exclude erroneous sequences. The tcR package was used for downstream repertoire analysis, and clonotypes were matched between fractions using CDR3 nucleotide sequence together with V segment. Antigen specificity was annotated against VDJdb with VDJmatch, allowing one amino acid substitution in CDR3. Reprocessed by TCRdb, the reads give a single entry per CDR3 protein sequence, without DNA. What appears here as the V and J calls and clone size reflects TCRdb's work, not the paper's. The table kept for this sample lists 350,000 to 400,000 distinct CDR3 sequences. About 10% of the sample is held by the ten biggest clonotypes.

This sample was included in a study of T cells expressing NK-cell markers (dated by TCRdb to 2020 to 2021). For context, the study as a whole: In sorted CD3+CD56+NKG2C+, CD3+CD56+NKG2C- and CD3+CD56-NKG2C+ T-cell subsets from roughly 8 donors, TCR beta-chain repertoires were profiled. Of the eight sequenced donors, seven were found to be HCMV-seropositive and one was found to be HCMV-seronegative. Sequencing of the libraries produced 2 x 150 bp reads on Illumina HiSeq 2000/2500, MiSeq or NextSeq. All eight donors whose samples were sequenced were randomly selected healthy volunteers, three of them men and five women.

Broader findings and caveats from the paper: In several donors, the dominant CD3+CD56+NKG2C+ clonotypes were found to rank among the top 10 CD8+ clonotypes and to make up about 1.0-7.0% of CD8+ T cells. Whether the expanded NKG2C-expressing T cell clones were specific for HCMV antigens remained unclear. Those dominant clonotypes were again the most abundant among CD3+CD56-NKG2C+ cells in several donors, at about 25-60.1%.

This chain joins TRBV4-2 to TRBJ1-5; lacking DNA, the TRBD1 call made by TCRdb goes unchecked. What was sequenced was blood T cells: a sorted CD56 or NKG2C T cell subset, CD4+ or CD8+ T cells, or bulk PBMC T cells (not recorded which). This clonotype originated in a woman between 50 and 59 years old in good health. Donor details come from another sample of the same person, matched by shared clones. The CDR3 region: CASSQDTGTGPHQPQHF.